At least ten counts were recorded for the clone carrying this T cell receptor (beta chain). Antigen specificity is unknown. The data are from a study of T cell repertoires in cytomegalovirus infection. Study-wide context: Evidence of both CMV infection and a matching HLA type came from public TCR beta signatures. General observations from the study: HLA-C-restricted, CMV-specific TCR beta clonotypes were dominant ex vivo. The cumulative frequency of public TCR beta families identified carriers of CMV plus the relevant HLA.

A single record per CDR3 protein comes from TCRdb applying MiXCR to the reads. This repertoire shows about 490,000 distinct CDR3 sequences, 10% to 12% found once; its top ten account for roughly a tenth. The CDR3 runs 14 residues. Deletions cut 4 bases from V and 10 bases from J, with 17 bases between. CDR1 SEHNR and CDR2 FQNEAQ come from the germline V gene (reference sequence). Sequencing input: PBMCs. The chain uses TRBV7-9 and TRBJ2-1; D is unresolved. This receptor was identified in a human donor in good health (CMV status not recorded). Some clones in this sample may be carry-over from other donors' samples. The CDR3 loop is CASSSSGWGMEQFF. CDR3 bases: TGTGCCAGCAGCTCGAGTGGGTGGGGAATGGAGCAGTTCTTC.